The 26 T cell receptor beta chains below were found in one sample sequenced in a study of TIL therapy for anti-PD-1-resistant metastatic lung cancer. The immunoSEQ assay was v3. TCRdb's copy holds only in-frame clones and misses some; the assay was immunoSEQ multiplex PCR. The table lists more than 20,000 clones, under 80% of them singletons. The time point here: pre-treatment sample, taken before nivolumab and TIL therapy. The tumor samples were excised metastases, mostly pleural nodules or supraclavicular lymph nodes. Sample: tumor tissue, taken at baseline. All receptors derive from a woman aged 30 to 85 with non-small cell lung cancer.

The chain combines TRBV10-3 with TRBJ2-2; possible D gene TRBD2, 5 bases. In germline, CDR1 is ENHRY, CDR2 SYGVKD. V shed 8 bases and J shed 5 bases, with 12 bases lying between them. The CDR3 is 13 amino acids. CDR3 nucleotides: TGTGCCATCTTCGATACTAGTACCGGGGAGCTGTTTTTT. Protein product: CAIFDTSTGELFF.

CDR3 coding DNA: TGTGCCAGCAGCTCAAGGGGAAACTATGGCTACACCTTC. It specifies CASSSRGNYGYTF. This sequence joins TRBV7-4 and TRBJ1-2; a possible D gene is TRBD1 (5 bases). This CDR3 region has 13 residues. Trimming took off 4 bases at V and 2 bases at J, with 8 bases between the two ends. The V gene's germline CDR1 is SGHVT and CDR2 SQSDAQ.

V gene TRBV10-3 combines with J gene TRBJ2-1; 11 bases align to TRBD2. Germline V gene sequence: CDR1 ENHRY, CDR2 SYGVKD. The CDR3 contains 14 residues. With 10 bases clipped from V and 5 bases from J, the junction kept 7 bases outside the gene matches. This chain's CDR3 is CATRPGLADNEQFF. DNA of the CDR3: TGTGCCACCAGACCGGGACTAGCGGACAATGAGCAGTTCTTC.

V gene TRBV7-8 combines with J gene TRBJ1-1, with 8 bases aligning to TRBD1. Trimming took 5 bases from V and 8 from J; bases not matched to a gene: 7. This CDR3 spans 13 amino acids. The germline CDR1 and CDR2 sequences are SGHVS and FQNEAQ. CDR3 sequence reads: CASSPGDRGEAFF. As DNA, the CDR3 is TGTGCCAGCAGCCCGGGAGACAGGGGAGAAGCTTTCTTT.

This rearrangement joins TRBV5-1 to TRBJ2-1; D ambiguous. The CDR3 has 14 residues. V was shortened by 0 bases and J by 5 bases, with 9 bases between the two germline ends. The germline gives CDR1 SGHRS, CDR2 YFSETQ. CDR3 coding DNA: TGCGCCAGCAGCTTGGCCGGGCTCCACAATGAGCAGTTCTTC. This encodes CASSLAGLHNEQFF.

CDR3 DNA sequence: TGCGCCAGCAGCTCAAGGACAGGGGCCTACGAGCAGTACTTC. Protein sequence: CASSSRTGAYEQYF. The V and J genes are TRBV5-1 and TRBJ2-7, with TRBD1 matching over 9 bases. The CDR3 consists of 14 residues. V trimming: 3 bases; J trimming: 2 bases; junction bases outside the gene matches: 3. Germline V gene sequence: CDR1 SGHRS, CDR2 YFSETQ.

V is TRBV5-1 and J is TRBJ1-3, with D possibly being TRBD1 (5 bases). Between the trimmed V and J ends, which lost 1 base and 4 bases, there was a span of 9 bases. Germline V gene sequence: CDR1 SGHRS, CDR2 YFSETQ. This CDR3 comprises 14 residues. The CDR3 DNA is TGCGCCAGCAGCTTGACAGGTCCAGGAAACACCATATATTTT. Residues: CASSLTGPGNTIYF.

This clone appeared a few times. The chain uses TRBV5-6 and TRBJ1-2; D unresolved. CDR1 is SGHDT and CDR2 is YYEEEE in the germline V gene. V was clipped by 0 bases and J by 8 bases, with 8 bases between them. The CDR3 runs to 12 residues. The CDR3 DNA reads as TGTGCCAGCAGCTTGGACGCTTTGGGCTACACCTTC. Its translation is CASSLDALGYTF.

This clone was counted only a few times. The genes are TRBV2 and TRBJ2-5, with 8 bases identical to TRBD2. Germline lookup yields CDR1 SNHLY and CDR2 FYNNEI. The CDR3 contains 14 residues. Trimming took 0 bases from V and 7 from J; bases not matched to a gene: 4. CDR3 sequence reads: CASSEALAGGTQYF. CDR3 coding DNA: TGTGCCAGCAGTGAAGCGCTCGCGGGAGGGACCCAGTACTTC.

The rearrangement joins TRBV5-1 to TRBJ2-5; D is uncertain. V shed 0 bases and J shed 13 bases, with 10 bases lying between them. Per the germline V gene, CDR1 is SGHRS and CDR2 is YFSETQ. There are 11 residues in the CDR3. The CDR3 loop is CASSLDGFLYF. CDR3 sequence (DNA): TGCGCCAGCAGCTTGGACGGGTTTCTGTACTTC.

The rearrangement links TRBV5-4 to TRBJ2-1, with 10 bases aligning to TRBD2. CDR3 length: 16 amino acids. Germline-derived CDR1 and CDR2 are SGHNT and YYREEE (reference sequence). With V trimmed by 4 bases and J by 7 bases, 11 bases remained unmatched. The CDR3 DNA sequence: TGTGCCAGCAGCCCGGCAGCGGGAGGGCCCTTGAATGAGCAGTTCTTC. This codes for CASSPAAGGPLNEQFF.

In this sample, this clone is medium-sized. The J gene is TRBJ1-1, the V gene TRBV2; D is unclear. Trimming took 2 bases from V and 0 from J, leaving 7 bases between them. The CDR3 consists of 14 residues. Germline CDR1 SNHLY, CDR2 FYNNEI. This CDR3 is CASSEPKMNTEAFF. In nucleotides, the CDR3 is TGTGCCAGCAGTGAACCGAAAATGAACACTGAAGCTTTCTTT.

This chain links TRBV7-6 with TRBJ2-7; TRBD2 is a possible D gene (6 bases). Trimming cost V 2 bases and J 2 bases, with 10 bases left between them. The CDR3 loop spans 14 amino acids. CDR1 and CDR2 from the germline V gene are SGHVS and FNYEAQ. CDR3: CASSLLASAYEQYF. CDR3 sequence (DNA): TGTGCCAGCAGCTTATTGGCTAGCGCCTACGAGCAGTACTTC.

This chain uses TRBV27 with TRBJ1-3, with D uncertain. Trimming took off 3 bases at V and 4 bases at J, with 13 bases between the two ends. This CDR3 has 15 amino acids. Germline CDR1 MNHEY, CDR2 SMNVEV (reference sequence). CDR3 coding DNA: TGTGCCAGCAGTTTGGAAGCGGCGGCCGGAAACACCATATATTTT. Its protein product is CASSLEAAAGNTIYF.

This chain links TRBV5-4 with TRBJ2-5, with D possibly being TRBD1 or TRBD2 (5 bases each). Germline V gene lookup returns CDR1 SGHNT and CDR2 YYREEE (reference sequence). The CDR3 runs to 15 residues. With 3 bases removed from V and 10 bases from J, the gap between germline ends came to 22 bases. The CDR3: CASSWDQGRAEVQYF. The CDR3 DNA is TGTGCCAGCAGCTGGGACCAGGGCCGCGCAGAGGTCCAGTACTTC.

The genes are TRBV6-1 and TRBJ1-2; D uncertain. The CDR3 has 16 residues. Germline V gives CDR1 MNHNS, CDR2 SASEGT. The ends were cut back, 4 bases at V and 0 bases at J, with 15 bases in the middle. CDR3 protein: CASSASLGTANYGYTF. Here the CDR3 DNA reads TGTGCCAGCAGTGCTTCCCTAGGCACAGCTAACTATGGCTACACCTTC.

In nucleotides, the CDR3 is TGTGCCAGCAGTTACTCGGGCGGGAGGGCCGAGGATACGCAGTATTTT. It encodes CASSYSGGRAEDTQYF. V and J are TRBV6-5 and TRBJ2-3; TRBD2 agrees at 9 bases. The V segment lost 0 bases and the J segment 6 bases; nucleotides outside the gene matches: 7. The CDR3 sequence is 16 residues long. The germline V gene has CDR1 MNHEY and CDR2 SVGAGI.

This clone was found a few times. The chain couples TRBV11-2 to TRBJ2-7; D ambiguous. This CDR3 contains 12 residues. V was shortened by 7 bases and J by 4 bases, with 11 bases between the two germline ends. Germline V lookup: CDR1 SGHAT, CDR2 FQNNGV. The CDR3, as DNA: TGTGCCAGCACCCAAACAGTTTACGAGCAGTACTTC. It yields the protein CASTQTVYEQYF.

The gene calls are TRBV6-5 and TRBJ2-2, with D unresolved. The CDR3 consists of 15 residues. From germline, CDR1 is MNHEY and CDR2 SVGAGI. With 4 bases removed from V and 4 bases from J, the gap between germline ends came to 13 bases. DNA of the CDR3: TGTGCCAGCAGTTTTTCGTATGGGCCCACCGGGGAGCTGTTTTTT. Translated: CASSFSYGPTGELFF.

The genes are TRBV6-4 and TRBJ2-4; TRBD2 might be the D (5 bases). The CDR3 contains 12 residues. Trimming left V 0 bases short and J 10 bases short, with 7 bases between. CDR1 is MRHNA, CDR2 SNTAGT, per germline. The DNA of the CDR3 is TGTGCCAGCAGTGACTCGACGGGAATTCAGTACTTC. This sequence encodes CASSDSTGIQYF.

The CDR3 nucleotides read TGTGCCAGCAGGGCCAGGGCGGGAGGAGGCCAAGAGACCCAGTACTTC. Protein product: CASRARAGGGQETQYF. The V call is TRBV2, the J call TRBJ2-5; 8 bases match TRBD2. With V trimmed by 6 bases and J by 1 base, 10 bases remained unmatched. CDR3 length equals 16 residues. Looked up from germline, CDR1 is SNHLY and CDR2 is FYNNEI.

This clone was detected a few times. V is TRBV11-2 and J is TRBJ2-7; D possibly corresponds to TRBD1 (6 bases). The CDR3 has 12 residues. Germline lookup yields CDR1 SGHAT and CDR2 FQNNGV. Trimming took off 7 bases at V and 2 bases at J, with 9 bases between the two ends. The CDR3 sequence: CASNRVTYEQYF. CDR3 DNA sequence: TGTGCCAGCAACAGGGTGACCTACGAGCAGTACTTC.

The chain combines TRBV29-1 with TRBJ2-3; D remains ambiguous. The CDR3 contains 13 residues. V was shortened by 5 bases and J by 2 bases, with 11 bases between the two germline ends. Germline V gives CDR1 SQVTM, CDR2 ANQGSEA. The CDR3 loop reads CSVQTGLTDTQYF. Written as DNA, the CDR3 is TGCAGCGTTCAAACGGGCCTCACAGATACGCAGTATTTT.

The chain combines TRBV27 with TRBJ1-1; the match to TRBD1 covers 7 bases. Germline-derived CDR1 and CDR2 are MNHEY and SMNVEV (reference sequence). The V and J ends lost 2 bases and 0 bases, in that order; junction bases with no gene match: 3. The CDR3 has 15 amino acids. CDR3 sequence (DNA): TGTGCCAGCAGTTTAGTCAGGGGGATGAACACTGAAGCTTTCTTT. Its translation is CASSLVRGMNTEAFF.

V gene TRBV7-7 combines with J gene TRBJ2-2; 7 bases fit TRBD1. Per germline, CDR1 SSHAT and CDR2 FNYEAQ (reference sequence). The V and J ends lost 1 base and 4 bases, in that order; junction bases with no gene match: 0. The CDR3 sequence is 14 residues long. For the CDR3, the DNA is TGTGCCAGCAGCTTAGGGACAGGCACCGGGGAGCTGTTTTTT. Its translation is CASSLGTGTGELFF.

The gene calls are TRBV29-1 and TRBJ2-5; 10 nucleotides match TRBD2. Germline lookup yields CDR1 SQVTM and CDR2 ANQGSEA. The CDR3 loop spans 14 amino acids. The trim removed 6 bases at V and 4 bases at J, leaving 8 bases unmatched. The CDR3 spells CSVSTSGTRETQYF. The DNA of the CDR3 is TGCAGCGTCTCCACTAGCGGGACCAGAGAGACCCAGTACTTC. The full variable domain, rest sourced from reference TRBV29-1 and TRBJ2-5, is SAVISQKPSRDICQRGTSLTIQCQVDSQVTMMFWYRQQPGQSLTLIATANQGSEATYESGFVIDKFPISRPNLTFSTLTVSNMSPEDSSIYLCSVSTSGTRETQYFGPGTRLLVL.